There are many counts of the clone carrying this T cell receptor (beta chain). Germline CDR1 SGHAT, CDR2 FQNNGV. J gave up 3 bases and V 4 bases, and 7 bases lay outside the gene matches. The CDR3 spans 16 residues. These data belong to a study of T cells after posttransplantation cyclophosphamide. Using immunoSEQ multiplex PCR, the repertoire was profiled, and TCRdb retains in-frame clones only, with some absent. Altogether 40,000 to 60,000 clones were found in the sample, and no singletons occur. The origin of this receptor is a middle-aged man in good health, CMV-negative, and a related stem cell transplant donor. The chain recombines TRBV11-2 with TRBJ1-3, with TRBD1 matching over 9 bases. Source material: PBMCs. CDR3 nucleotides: TGTGCCAGCAGCTCGGACAGGGGTATGGGTGGAAACACCATATATTTT. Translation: CASSSDRGMGGNTIYF.